Below are 17 T cell receptor beta chains sequenced from a single sample in a study of T-cell memory formation after mild COVID-19. TCRdb used MiXCR to reprocess the 5' RACE reads, holding one entry per CDR3 protein. The sample has roughly 350,000 distinct CDR3 sequences, roughly an eighth seen once. The specimen sequenced was PBMCs or a T cell subset sorted from them (not recorded which). Receptor source: a man between 18 and 29 years old who had mild COVID-19 (a few samples of this study predate the infection). Cell type and time point are not known.

The table lists this clonotype with a few counts. The chain links TRBV11-3 to TRBJ2-1, with D possibly being TRBD2 (6 bases). Trimming removed 5 bases at V and 5 bases at J, with 13 bases between. This CDR3 contains 14 residues. CDR1 is SGHNT, CDR2 YENEEA, per germline. The CDR3 DNA follows: TGTGCCAGCAGCCCACGAGGGACTCACAATGAGCAGTTCTTC. This sequence encodes CASSPRGTHNEQFF.

This clonotype was recorded many times. The chain couples TRBV5-1 to TRBJ1-1, with D maybe TRBD1 (6 bases). The CDR3 length is 13 residues. V shed 5 bases and J shed 0 bases, with 8 bases lying between them. Germline lookup yields CDR1 SGHRS and CDR2 YFSETQ. The CDR3 DNA follows: TGCGCCAGCAGAGGACAGATGAACACTGAAGCTTTCTTT. Translated: CASRGQMNTEAFF.

This clonotype occurred a few times. The rearrangement links TRBV27 to TRBJ2-7; D gene uncertain. This CDR3 is 15 amino acids long. V lost 2 bases and J 2 bases, leaving 13 bases between the germline ends. Germline V gene sequence: CDR1 MNHEY, CDR2 SMNVEV (reference sequence). CDR3 bases: TGTGCCAGCAGTTTACATCCGGATTCAACCTACGAGCAGTACTTC. Translating it yields CASSLHPDSTYEQYF.

V and J are TRBV9 and TRBJ1-6; no firm D call. The CDR3 loop spans 16 amino acids. CDR1 and CDR2 from the germline V gene are SGDLS and YYNGEE. V was shortened by 3 bases and J by 0 bases, with 10 bases between the two germline ends. CDR3 sequence reads: CASSADASSYNSPLHF. The CDR3 DNA sequence: TGTGCCAGCAGCGCGGACGCTAGCTCCTATAATTCACCCCTCCACTTT.

This clonotype was recorded a few times. This chain uses TRBV18 with TRBJ1-1, with D unclear. Germline V gene sequence: CDR1 KGHSH, CDR2 LQKENI. This CDR3 comprises 13 residues. The V gene lost 5 bases and the J gene lost 6 bases, with 13 bases spanning the gap. The CDR3 region is CASSTSSQAEAFF. The CDR3 coding sequence is TGTGCCAGCTCAACATCTAGTCAAGCTGAAGCTTTCTTT.

This clonotype was counted a few times. The chain uses TRBV7-9 and TRBJ2-2; tentatively, D is TRBD2 (7 bases). The germline gives CDR1 SEHNR, CDR2 FQNEAQ (reference sequence). Between the trimmed V and J ends, which lost 7 bases and 3 bases, there was a span of 18 bases. The CDR3 sequence is 16 residues long. The CDR3 nucleotides read TGTGCCAGCACCGACGATGGGAGGGGGTACACCGGGGAGCTGTTTTTT. Residues: CASTDDGRGYTGELFF.

This clonotype was observed many times. The chain combines TRBV4-3 with TRBJ2-4, with a weak D call TRBD1 (5 bases). The CDR3 contains 15 residues. The germline CDR1 and CDR2 sequences are LGHNA and YSLEER. V shed 0 bases and J shed 8 bases, with 14 bases lying between them. CDR3 DNA: TGCGCCAGCAGCCAAGATCAGGGAACCCGGGACATTCAGTACTTC. Its protein is CASSQDQGTRDIQYF.

There are a few counts of this clonotype. The chain uses TRBV6-5 and TRBJ1-1, with D uncertain. The V end was cut by 0 bases, the J end by 5 bases, with 13 bases between. CDR3 length: 15 residues. Germline V gene sequence: CDR1 MNHEY, CDR2 SVGAGI. The CDR3 DNA follows: TGTGCCAGCAGTTACTCGTCTTTGTTGGGAACTGAAGCTTTCTTT. Translation gives CASSYSSLLGTEAFF.

The chain carries TRBV5-6 and TRBJ1-1; D is unclear. This CDR3 region has 14 residues. Trimming stripped 6 bases from V and 8 bases from J, with 20 bases between. CDR1 and CDR2 (germline): SGHDT, YYEEEE. The CDR3 sequence: CASTRGALGPEAFF. The DNA for the CDR3 is TGTGCCAGCACCCGGGGTGCCCTCGGGCCCGAAGCTTTCTTT.

This clonotype has just a few counts. This chain uses TRBV29-1 with TRBJ2-3; 7 bases are a match to TRBD1. The V and J ends lost 7 bases and 2 bases, in that order; junction bases with no gene match: 6. This CDR3 has 13 amino acids. The V gene's germline CDR1 is SQVTM and CDR2 ANQGSEA. CDR3 nucleotide sequence: TGCAGCGGCGTTAGGGGGCTCACAGATACGCAGTATTTT. Encoded protein: CSGVRGLTDTQYF.

The rearrangement uses TRBV25-1 and TRBJ2-1, with D perhaps matching TRBD2 (5 bases). V shed 6 bases and J shed 6 bases, with 15 bases lying between them. CDR3 length equals 14 residues. The V gene's germline CDR1 is MGHDK and CDR2 SYGVNS. CDR3 region: CASSHVGSVNEQFF. CDR3 DNA sequence: TGTGCCAGCAGCCATGTGGGTAGCGTCAATGAGCAGTTCTTC.

The chain couples TRBV4-3 to TRBJ2-7; D might be TRBD1 (5 bases). Germline V CDR1 and CDR2: LGHNA, YSLEER. Between the trimmed V and J ends, which lost 0 bases and 5 bases, there was a span of 11 bases. The CDR3 runs 14 residues. CDR3 in DNA: TGCGCCAGCAGCCAAGAGCCTTGGGGCAACGAGCAGTACTTC. Residues: CASSQEPWGNEQYF.

Many counts were recorded for this clonotype. This chain uses TRBV28 with TRBJ2-5; 9 bases agree with TRBD2. This CDR3 is 14 amino acids long. CDR1 and CDR2 from the germline V gene are MDHEN and SYDVKM. Trimming cost V 6 bases and J 5 bases; bases outside gene matches: 7. CDR3 sequence (DNA): TGTGCCAGCAGCCCACCGGCGGGGGGGGAGACCCAGTACTTC. Protein product: CASSPPAGGETQYF.

V usage is TRBV18 and J usage is TRBJ1-1, with a possible D match to TRBD1 (5 bases). This CDR3 is built from 15 residues. CDR1 and CDR2 (germline): KGHSH, LQKENI. V dropped 6 bases and J dropped 0 bases, with 14 bases sitting between them. CDR3 sequence reads: CASSLGGTLNTEAFF. The CDR3 bases are TGTGCCAGCTCGCTCGGGGGAACCTTGAACACTGAAGCTTTCTTT.

The chain employs TRBV5-1 and TRBJ2-1; TRBD1 is a possible D gene (5 bases). This CDR3 comprises 15 residues. The germline V gene encodes CDR1 SGHRS and CDR2 YFSETQ. V was clipped by 0 bases and J by 3 bases, with 10 bases between them. For the CDR3, the DNA is TGCGCCAGCAGCTTGGTAGGGGTCGTCTACAATGAGCAGTTCTTC. Protein product: CASSLVGVVYNEQFF.

Only a few counts were recorded for this clonotype. The chain combines TRBV20-1 with TRBJ2-7; a possible D gene is TRBD1 (8 bases). V lost 5 bases and J 7 bases, leaving 12 bases between the germline ends. Germline values: CDR1 DFQATT, CDR2 SNEGSKA (reference sequence). This CDR3 has 11 amino acids. For the CDR3, the DNA is TGCAGTGCTGGACAGGGAGGGGAGCAGTACGTC. Its protein product is CSAGQGGEQYV.

There are a few counts of this clonotype. This sequence joins TRBV25-1 and TRBJ2-3; possibly TRBD1 for D (6 bases). The length of the CDR3 is 16 residues. V lost 3 bases and J lost 3, with 16 bases in between. Germline lookup yields CDR1 MGHDK and CDR2 SYGVNS. The CDR3 sequence: CASSDNRAERTDTQYF. CDR3 nucleotide sequence: TGTGCCAGCAGTGATAACAGGGCAGAAAGGACAGATACGCAGTATTTT.